The 13 T cell receptor beta chains listed next were all sequenced from one sample in a study of blood T cell repertoires in COVID-19. Here immunoSEQ multiplex PCR was the method, and the copy in TCRdb shows in-frame clones only, minus some. This table holds about 120,000 clones, around 64% found once. Sequences were obtained from peripheral blood. These receptor sequences come from a human donor with acute or convalescent COVID-19. The donor label of this sample is uncertain.

The chain joins TRBV6-5 to TRBJ1-4; no reliable D call. Per germline, CDR1 MNHEY and CDR2 SVGAGI. The length of the CDR3 is 15 residues. Trimming shortened V by 5 bases and J by 3 bases, and 13 bases separated the two germline ends. DNA for the CDR3: TGTGCCAGCAGTCCGCCAGGAGGGCCTAATGAAAAACTGTTTTTT. This codes for CASSPPGGPNEKLFF.

This clone has a handful of counts. The genes are TRBV21-1 and TRBJ2-7; the D segment call TRBD2 is taken from the table without a DNA check. TRBV21-1 is described as a pseudogene. The length of the CDR3 is 14 residues. The CDR3 here is CASSKGGVFYEQYF. CDR3 in DNA: TGTGCCAGCAGCAAGGGAGGGGTTTTCTACGAGCAGTACTTC.

The chain has TRBV10-2 and TRBJ1-6; tentative D call: TRBD1 (6 bases). V lost 5 bases, J lost 5 bases, and 19 bases lay in between. Per germline, CDR1 WSHSY and CDR2 SAAADI. This CDR3 has 17 amino acids. CDR3 residues: CASSLHPATGDNSPLHF. Written as DNA, the CDR3 is TGCGCCAGCAGTCTCCACCCGGCGACAGGAGATAATTCACCCCTCCACTTT.

A note on this clone: Within the sample, other DNA sequences also encode this same CDR3. The rearrangement links TRBV11-2 to TRBJ2-5, with unresolved D. The CDR3 runs 13 residues. Germline CDR1 SGHAT, CDR2 FQNNGV. The V end was cut by 0 bases, the J end by 0 bases, with 2 bases between. The CDR3 DNA follows: TGTGCCAGCAGCTTAGACTACCAAGAGACCCAGTACTTC. This translates into CASSLDYQETQYF.

The V call is TRBV6-5, the J call TRBJ2-2; TRBD2 matches 14 bases. The junction had 3 bases not matched to a gene; V was cut back by 4 bases and J by 5 bases. CDR1 MNHEY and CDR2 SVGAGI come from the germline V gene. The CDR3 is made up of 16 amino acids. Written as DNA, the CDR3 is TGTGCCAGCAGTTGGGGGACTAGCGGGGGAACCGGGGAGCTGTTTTTT. Translation: CASSWGTSGGTGELFF.

This clone occurred many times. The chain uses TRBV9 and TRBJ2-5; 9 bases fit TRBD1. In germline, CDR1 is SGDLS, CDR2 YYNGEE. The CDR3 consists of 14 residues. The ends lost 2 bases at V and 5 bases at J; junction bases unmatched: 4. DNA for the CDR3: TGTGCCAGCAGCGTCACCGGGACAGGGGAGACCCAGTACTTC. This encodes CASSVTGTGETQYF. Drawing the rest from reference TRBV9 and TRBJ2-5, the complete variable domain is DSGVTQTPKHLITATGQRVTLRCSPRSGDLSVYWYQQSLDQGLQFLIQYYNGEERAKGNILERFSAQQFPDLHSELNLSSLELGDSALYFCASSVTGTGETQYFGPGTRLLVL.

V is TRBV3-1 (or the pseudogene TRBV3-2) and J is TRBJ1-1, with D maybe TRBD1 (6 bases). V was cut by 0 bases and J by 5 bases, with 16 bases left in between. Germline CDR1 LGHDT, CDR2 YNNKEL (reference sequence). This CDR3 has 16 amino acids. The CDR3 loop is CASSQERGIRITEAFF. The CDR3 DNA sequence: TGTGCCAGCAGCCAAGAAAGGGGGATTAGGATTACTGAAGCTTTCTTT.

The chain has TRBV27 and TRBJ2-3; TRBD2 might be the D (5 bases). The CDR3 spans 14 residues. V was trimmed by 6 bases and J by 0 bases, leaving 10 bases between them. Germline CDR1 is MNHEY and CDR2 is SMNVEV (reference sequence). Here the CDR3 reads CASRAVTSTDTQYF. In nucleotides, the CDR3 is TGTGCCAGCAGAGCGGTTACTAGCACAGATACGCAGTATTTT.

The chain links TRBV4-1 to TRBJ1-2, with 8 bases aligning to TRBD1. CDR3 size: 14 residues. V lost 2 bases and J lost 7; bases outside the gene matches: 6. From germline, CDR1 is MGHRA and CDR2 YSYEKL. DNA of the CDR3: TGCGCCAGCAGCCAACTCGGACAGGGTGTTGGCTACACCTTC. The encoded protein is CASSQLGQGVGYTF.

The chain carries TRBV19 and TRBJ1-2; D not resolved. In germline, CDR1 is LNHDA, CDR2 SQIVND (reference sequence). This CDR3 comprises 15 residues. V lost 2 bases to trimming and J lost 4 bases, with 14 bases between them. In DNA, the CDR3 is TGTGCCAGTAGTATAAGCGGAGGTGGGCTCTATGGCTACACCTTC. Translating gives CASSISGGGLYGYTF.

This clone was seen just once. The rearrangement uses TRBV7-3 and TRBJ1-1; TRBD1 is a possible D gene (5 bases). The CDR3 consists of 13 residues. Deletions cut 8 bases from V and 1 base from J, with 11 bases between. Germline CDR1 SGHTA, CDR2 FQGTGA. The chain's CDR3 is CASSITGNTEAFF. CDR3 DNA: TGTGCCAGCTCTATCACAGGGAACACTGAAGCTTTCTTT.

V usage is TRBV2 and J usage is TRBJ2-3, with 8 positions matching TRBD1. The CDR3 is 14 amino acids. Germline V gene sequence: CDR1 SNHLY, CDR2 FYNNEI. Trimming cost V 6 bases and J 1 base; bases outside gene matches: 3. This CDR3 is CASRRTGRTDTQYF. The CDR3 region has the DNA TGTGCCAGCAGGCGGACAGGGCGCACAGATACGCAGTATTTT.

J is TRBJ1-2 and V is TRBV28; D may be TRBD1 (6 bases). The ends were cut back, 5 bases at V and 1 base at J, with 17 bases in the middle. Germline V gene sequence: CDR1 MDHEN, CDR2 SYDVKM. CDR3 length equals 16 residues. The DNA of the CDR3 is TGTGCCAGCAGTGGGACATCGACAAAAATTAACTATGGCTACACCTTC. Amino acid sequence: CASSGTSTKINYGYTF.